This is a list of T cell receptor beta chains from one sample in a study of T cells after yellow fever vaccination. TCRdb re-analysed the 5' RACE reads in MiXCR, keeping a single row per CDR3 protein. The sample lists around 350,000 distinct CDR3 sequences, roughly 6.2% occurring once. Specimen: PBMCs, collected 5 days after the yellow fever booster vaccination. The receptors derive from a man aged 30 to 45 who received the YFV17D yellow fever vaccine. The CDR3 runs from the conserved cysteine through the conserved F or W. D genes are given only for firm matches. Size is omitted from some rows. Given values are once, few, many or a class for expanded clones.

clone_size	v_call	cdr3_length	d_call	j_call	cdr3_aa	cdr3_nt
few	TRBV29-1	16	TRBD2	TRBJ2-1	CSVEGISGARYNEQFF	TGCAGCGTTGAGGGGATTAGCGGGGCCCGATACAATGAGCAGTTCTTC
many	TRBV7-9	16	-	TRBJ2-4	CASSSPGPLAKNIQYF	TGTGCCAGCAGCTCCCCGGGGCCCTTAGCCAAAAACATTCAGTACTTC
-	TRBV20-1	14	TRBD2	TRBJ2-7	CSARDRLADYEQYF	TGCAGTGCTAGAGATCGACTAGCGGACTACGAGCAGTACTTC
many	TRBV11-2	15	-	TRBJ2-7	CASSLVVGSSYEQYF	TGTGCCAGCAGCTTAGTAGTCGGAAGCTCCTACGAGCAGTACTTC
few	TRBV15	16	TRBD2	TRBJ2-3	CATSIGPGRSTDTQYF	TGTGCCACCAGCATCGGACCCGGGAGGAGCACAGATACGCAGTATTTT
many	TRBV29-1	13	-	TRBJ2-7	CSVVAHSAYEQYF	TGCAGCGTTGTGGCCCACAGTGCCTACGAGCAGTACTTC
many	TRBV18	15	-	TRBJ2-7	CASSPPNGGSYEQYF	TGTGCCAGCTCACCACCTAATGGGGGATCCTACGAGCAGTACTTC
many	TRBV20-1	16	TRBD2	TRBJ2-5	CSARELAGGTKETQYF	TGCAGTGCTAGAGAGTTAGCGGGAGGTACAAAAGAGACCCAGTACTTC
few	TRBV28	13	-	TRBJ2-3	CASIPQGSDTQYF	TGTGCCAGCATCCCGCAGGGGTCGGATACGCAGTATTTT
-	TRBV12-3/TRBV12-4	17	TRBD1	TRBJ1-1	CASSRPGTAPMNTEAFF	TGTGCCAGCAGCCGACCCGGGACAGCACCTATGAACACTGAAGCTTTCTTT
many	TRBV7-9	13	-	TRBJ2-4	CASSLGVGALQYF	TGTGCCAGCAGCTTAGGTGTAGGGGCCCTTCAGTACTTC
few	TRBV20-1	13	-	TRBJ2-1	CSALERLFTEQFF	TGCAGTGCCCTGGAGAGGCTTTTCACTGAGCAGTTCTTC